This TCR beta chain was captured in a study of blood T cell repertoires in COVID-19. Across the study: From the United States, Italy and Spain came samples of acute and convalescent COVID-19. From T cells, B-cell-depleted T cells, or PBMCs came the material, which was cDNA or gDNA.

Under the authors' procedure: Reference gene primer amplification in the assay estimated nucleated cell counts. The method was immunoSEQ multiplex PCR; TCRdb's version includes in-frame clones alone and lacks a portion of them. D and trimming were read from the DNA, whereas the V and J calls and clone size are those reported in that table. The sample contains tens of thousands of clones, more than 75% of which appear only once. The sequence derives from a human donor in a cohort sampled during active COVID-19. Sequencing was performed on peripheral blood.

CDR3 region: CASKRGLAGTPGDEQFF. In DNA form, the CDR3 reads TGTGCCAGCAAAAGGGGACTAGCGGGGACCCCGGGGGATGAGCAGTTCTTC. The V and J genes are TRBV3-1 (or the pseudogene TRBV3-2) and TRBJ2-1; 13 bases are a match to TRBD2. The germline CDR1 and CDR2 sequences are LGHDT and YNNKEL (reference sequence). Trimming at V came to 7 bases and at J to 8 bases, leaving 14 bases not matched to a gene. The CDR3 extends over 17 amino acids.